This T cell receptor beta chain was sequenced for a study of blood T cell repertoires in COVID-19. Trimming cost V 4 bases and J 1 base, with 7 bases left between them. Germline CDR1 reads SEHNR; CDR2 reads FQNEAQ (reference sequence). The CDR3 loop spans 13 amino acids. In regard to this clone: This sample includes further DNA sequences coding for the same CDR3.

Assay: immunoSEQ multiplex PCR; the TCRdb copy retains only in-frame clones and omits some. The sample carries approximately 200,000 clones, around 84% recorded once. The source of this sequence is a man between 40 and 49 years old with acute or convalescent COVID-19. V usage is TRBV7-9 and J usage is TRBJ2-5; D uncertain. The specimen was peripheral blood. The CDR3 protein is CASSSWAQETQYF. DNA of the CDR3: TGTGCCAGCAGCTCATGGGCCCAAGAGACCCAGTACTTC.